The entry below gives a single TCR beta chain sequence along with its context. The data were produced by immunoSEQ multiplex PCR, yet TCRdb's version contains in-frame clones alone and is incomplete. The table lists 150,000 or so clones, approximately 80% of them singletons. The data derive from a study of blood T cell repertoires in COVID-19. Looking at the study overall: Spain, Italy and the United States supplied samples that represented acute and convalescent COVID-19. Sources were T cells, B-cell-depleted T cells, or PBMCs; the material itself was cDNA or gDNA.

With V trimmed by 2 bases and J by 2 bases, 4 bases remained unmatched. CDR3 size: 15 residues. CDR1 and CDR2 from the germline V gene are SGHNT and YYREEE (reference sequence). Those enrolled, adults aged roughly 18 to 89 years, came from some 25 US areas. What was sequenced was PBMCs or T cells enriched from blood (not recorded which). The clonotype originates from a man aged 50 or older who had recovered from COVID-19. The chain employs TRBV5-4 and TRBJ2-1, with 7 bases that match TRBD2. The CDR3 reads CASSFWGGAYNEQFF. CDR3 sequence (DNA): TGTGCCAGCAGCTTTTGGGGGGGGGCCTACAATGAGCAGTTCTTC.